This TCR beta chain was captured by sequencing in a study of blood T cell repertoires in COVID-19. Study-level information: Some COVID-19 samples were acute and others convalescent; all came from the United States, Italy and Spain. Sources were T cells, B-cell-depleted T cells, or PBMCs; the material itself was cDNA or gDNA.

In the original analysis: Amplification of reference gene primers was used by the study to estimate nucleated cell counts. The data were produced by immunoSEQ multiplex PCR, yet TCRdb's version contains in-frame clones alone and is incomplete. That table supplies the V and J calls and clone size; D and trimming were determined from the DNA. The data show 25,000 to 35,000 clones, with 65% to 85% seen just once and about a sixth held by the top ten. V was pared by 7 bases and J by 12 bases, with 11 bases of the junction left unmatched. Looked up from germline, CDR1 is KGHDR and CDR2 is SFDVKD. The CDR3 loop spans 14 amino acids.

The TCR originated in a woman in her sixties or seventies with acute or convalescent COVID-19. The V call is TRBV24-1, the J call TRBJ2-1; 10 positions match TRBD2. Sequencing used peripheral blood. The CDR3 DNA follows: TGTGCCACCAGCCAGCTAGCGGGGGCCTCTCCGCAGTTCTTC. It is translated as CATSQLAGASPQFF.